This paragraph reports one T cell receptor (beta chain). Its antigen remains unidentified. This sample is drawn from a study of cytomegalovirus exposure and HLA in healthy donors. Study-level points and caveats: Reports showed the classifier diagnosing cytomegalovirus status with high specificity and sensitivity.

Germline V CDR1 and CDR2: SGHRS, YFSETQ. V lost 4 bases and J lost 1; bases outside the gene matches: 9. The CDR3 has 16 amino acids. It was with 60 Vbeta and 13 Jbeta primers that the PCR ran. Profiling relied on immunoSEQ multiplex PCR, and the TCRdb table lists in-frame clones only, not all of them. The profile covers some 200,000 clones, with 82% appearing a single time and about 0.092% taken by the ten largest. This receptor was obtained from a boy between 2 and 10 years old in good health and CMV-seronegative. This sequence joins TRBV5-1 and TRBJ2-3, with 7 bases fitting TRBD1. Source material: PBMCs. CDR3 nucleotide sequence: TGCGCCAGCAGCGTAGCAGGGACAGCGGGCACAGATACGCAGTATTTT. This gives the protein CASSVAGTAGTDTQYF. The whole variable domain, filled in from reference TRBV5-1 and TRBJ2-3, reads KAGVTQTPRYLIKTRGQQVTLSCSPISGHRSVSWYQQTPGQGLQFLFEYFSETQRNKGNFPGRFSGRQFSNSRSEMNVSTLELGDSALYLCASSVAGTAGTDTQYFGPGTRLTVL.